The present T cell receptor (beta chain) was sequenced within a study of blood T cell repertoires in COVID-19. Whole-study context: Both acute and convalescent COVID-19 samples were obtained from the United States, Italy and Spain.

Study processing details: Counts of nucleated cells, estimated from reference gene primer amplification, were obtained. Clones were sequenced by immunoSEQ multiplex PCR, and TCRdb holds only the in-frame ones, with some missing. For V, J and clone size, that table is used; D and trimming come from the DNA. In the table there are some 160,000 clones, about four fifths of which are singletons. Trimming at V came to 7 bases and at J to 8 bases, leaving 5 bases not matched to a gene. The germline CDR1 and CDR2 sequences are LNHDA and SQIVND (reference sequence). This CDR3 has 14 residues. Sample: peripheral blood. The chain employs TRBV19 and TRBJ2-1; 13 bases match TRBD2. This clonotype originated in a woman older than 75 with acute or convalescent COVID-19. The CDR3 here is CASKTSGGAHEQFF. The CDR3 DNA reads TGTGCCAGTAAAACTAGCGGGGGGGCCCATGAGCAGTTCTTC.